The following is a T cell receptor (beta chain) sequence with its context. The target antigen is unknown. The sample originates from a study of T cell repertoires in cytomegalovirus infection. About the research overall: CMV infection plus the matching HLA type was flagged by public TCR beta signatures.

TCRdb processed the reads anew with MiXCR; each CDR3 protein has one entry. The sample has 250,000 or so distinct CDR3 sequences; over 15% are singletons. Study observations and caveats: Dominating the ex vivo response were HLA-C-restricted CMV-specific TCR beta clonotypes. Cumulative frequency of public TCR beta families picked out carriers of CMV plus the relevant HLA.

Germline lookup yields CDR1 MNHEY and CDR2 SVGAGI. The V end was cut by 6 bases, the J end by 2 bases, with 17 bases between. The length of the CDR3 is 16 residues. The sequence came from a human donor in good health (CMV status not recorded). Some clones in this sample may be carry-over from other donors' samples. The genes are TRBV6-5 and TRBJ2-1, with unresolved D. The specimen was CD8+ T cells from PBMCs. The CDR3 DNA reads as TGTGCCAGCAGCCCCCGCACCTTGGGCGCCTACAATGAGCAGTTCTTC. It is translated as CASSPRTLGAYNEQFF.